This T cell receptor (beta chain) appears in the sequencing data of a study of T-cell memory formation after mild COVID-19. This clonotype was observed a few times. Its specificity is unknown. One entry per CDR3 protein, called by TCRdb with MiXCR from the 5' RACE reads. This table has 260,000 or so distinct CDR3 sequences, 16% appearing once. V was clipped by 0 bases and J by 12 bases; unmatched bases: 12. CDR3 length: 16 amino acids. CDR1 is ENHRY and CDR2 is SYGVKD in the germline V gene. Study-level findings and limits: CD4+ bias marked clones expanding day 15 to 37, unlike balanced contracting clones.

The source of this sequence is a man between 18 and 29 years old who had mild COVID-19 (a few samples of this study predate the infection). Cell type and time point are not known. This chain links TRBV10-3 with TRBJ2-4, with 9 nucleotides matching TRBD1. The sequencing sample was made of PBMCs or a T cell subset sorted from them (not recorded which). CDR3 coding DNA: TGTGCCATCAGTGAGTCCTTAAAAGAGGACAGGGGTTCTCAGTACTTC. It is translated as CAISESLKEDRGSQYF.